The source of this T cell receptor beta chain is a study of shared clonotypes between healthy human individuals. Repertoires were generated with immunoSEQ multiplex PCR, while TCRdb's copy carries only in-frame clones and drops some. In the table there are about 1.5 million clones, around 98% of which are singletons. V dropped 3 bases and J dropped 7; count of bases not matched to a gene: 7. Germline V gives CDR1 SGHRS, CDR2 YFSETQ. The CDR3 is 14 residues long. The rearrangement uses TRBV5-1 and TRBJ2-7; 10 positions match TRBD1. The origin of this receptor is a man aged 25-45 years in good health. Sequenced input: naive CD4+ T cells sorted from blood. Subset in this sample: CD45RA+ positively selected. This CDR3 reads CASSSRQGAREQYF. CDR3 nucleotides: TGCGCCAGCAGCTCTCGACAGGGGGCGCGGGAGCAGTACTTC.